These 27 T cell receptor beta chains share one sample of origin, sequenced in a study of a mutant IDH1 vaccine in newly diagnosed glioma. Which antigens these TCRs recognize remains unknown. Sequencing used immunoSEQ multiplex PCR; TCRdb keeps in-frame clones, though not all of them. This sample has over 50,000 clones, with approximately 87% found just once. The time point here: week 23, last vaccination. One vaccine dose held 300 ug of mutant IDH1 20-mer peptide and came with topical imiquimod. The starting material was PBMCs, obtained from a glioma patient whose treatment included an IDH1 peptide vaccine. These TCRs come from a man aged 18 to 35 with glioma.

This clone was found once. This rearrangement joins TRBV2 to TRBJ1-2, with TRBD1 matching over 10 bases. J lost 7 bases, V lost 5 bases, and 10 bases had no gene match. From germline, CDR1 is SNHLY and CDR2 FYNNEI. The CDR3 sequence is 15 residues long. The CDR3 loop is CASSKARQGAGGYTF. The CDR3 DNA reads as TGTGCCAGCAGTAAGGCCCGACAGGGGGCCGGTGGCTACACCTTC.

This rearrangement joins TRBV19 to TRBJ2-7; the D gene could be TRBD1 or TRBD2 (5 bases each). V lost 4 bases, J lost 0 bases, and 16 bases lay in between. The length of the CDR3 is 16 residues. Germline V gene lookup returns CDR1 LNHDA and CDR2 SQIVND (reference sequence). CDR3 bases: TGTGCCAGTAGTAAAGTCCCTGGGGGAAGCTCCTACGAGCAGTACTTC. It translates to CASSKVPGGSSYEQYF.

The chain employs TRBV28 and TRBJ1-5, with a possible D match to TRBD1 (5 bases). V was shortened by 5 bases and J by 3 bases, with 14 bases between the two germline ends. Germline assignment: CDR1 MDHEN and CDR2 SYDVKM. This CDR3 contains 15 residues. Here the CDR3 reads CASSRGGVPNQPQHF. In DNA, the CDR3 is TGTGCCAGCAGTAGGGGCGGGGTACCCAATCAGCCCCAGCATTTT.

The chain joins TRBV5-8 to TRBJ1-1, with D unclear. CDR1 is SGHTS, CDR2 YDEGEE, per germline. The ends were cut back, 2 bases at V and 2 bases at J, with 10 bases in the middle. The CDR3 consists of 14 residues. The CDR3 coding sequence is TGTGCCAGCAGCTTTCGGCTCATCAACACTGAAGCTTTCTTT. Encoded protein: CASSFRLINTEAFF. Variable domain in full (rest from reference TRBV5-8 and TRBJ1-1): EAGVTQSPTHLIKTRGQQATLRCSPISGHTSVYWYQQALGLGLQFLLWYDEGEERNRGNFPPRFSGRQFPNYSSELNVNALELEDSALYLCASSFRLINTEAFFGQGTRLTVV.

The chain combines TRBV6-6 with TRBJ2-7, with 9 bases that match TRBD2. The CDR3 consists of 16 residues. V dropped 0 bases and J dropped 3; count of bases not matched to a gene: 6. Germline-derived CDR1 and CDR2 are MNHNY and SVGAGI (reference sequence). The CDR3 sequence is CASSYSMTSGLYEQYF. The DNA of the CDR3 is TGTGCCAGCAGTTACTCGATGACTAGCGGTCTCTACGAGCAGTACTTC.

The gene calls are TRBV7-9 and TRBJ2-2, with 9 bases identical to TRBD1. Per germline, CDR1 SEHNR and CDR2 FQNEAQ (reference sequence). The CDR3 sequence is 16 residues long. J was trimmed by 7 bases and V by 5 bases; bases with no gene match: 11. CDR3 nucleotides: TGTGCCAGCAGCCCCCCGGGACAGGGAATCGGCGGGGAGCTGTTTTTT. Its protein is CASSPPGQGIGGELFF.

The J gene is TRBJ2-7, the V gene TRBV29-1; D is unresolved. Per the germline V gene, CDR1 is SQVTM and CDR2 is ANQGSEA. The CDR3 runs 13 residues. V was clipped by 7 bases and J by 7 bases, with 20 bases between them. The CDR3 region is CSARIPGRPEQYF. The CDR3 DNA sequence: TGCAGCGCGAGAATTCCGGGCCGGCCGGAGCAGTACTTC.

The V call is TRBV19, the J call TRBJ1-4; possible D gene TRBD1, 6 bases. The CDR3 loop spans 18 amino acids. Germline values: CDR1 LNHDA, CDR2 SQIVND (reference sequence). Trimming left V 5 bases short and J 0 bases short, with 19 bases between. The CDR3 loop is CASSYPGQRPTTNEKLFF. Here the CDR3 DNA reads TGTGCCAGTAGTTACCCCGGACAGAGACCTACAACTAATGAAAAACTGTTTTTT.

The rearrangement links TRBV6-5 to TRBJ1-3; D may be TRBD1 (6 bases). CDR1 is MNHEY and CDR2 is SVGAGI in the germline V gene. This CDR3 contains 14 residues. V lost 5 bases and J lost 1, with 9 bases in between. The CDR3 loop is CASSPGTSGNTIYF. In DNA, the CDR3 is TGTGCCAGCAGTCCAGGGACATCTGGAAACACCATATATTTT.

The chain has TRBV27 and TRBJ1-1; D is unresolved. CDR3 length: 15 residues. Trimming removed 5 bases at V and 0 bases at J, with 13 bases between. CDR1 MNHEY and CDR2 SMNVEV come from the germline V gene (reference sequence). The CDR3 nucleotides are TGTGCCAGCAGTCCTTCGGGCAGCTTGAACACTGAAGCTTTCTTT. Amino acids: CASSPSGSLNTEAFF.

The gene calls are TRBV6-1 and TRBJ1-5; weak D call: TRBD1 (5 bases). CDR1 and CDR2 (germline): MNHNS, SASEGT. V was pared by 6 bases and J by 0 bases, with 12 bases between. The CDR3 runs 15 residues. The CDR3 DNA sequence: TGTGCCAGCAGGGGAGGGACTGCTAGCAATCAGCCCCAGCATTTT. Protein sequence: CASRGGTASNQPQHF.

The V gene is TRBV6-5, the J gene TRBJ1-1; D ambiguous. This CDR3 contains 12 residues. V shed 2 bases and J shed 1 base, with 2 bases lying between them. CDR1 and CDR2 from the germline V gene are MNHEY and SVGAGI. This CDR3 is CASSYRNTEAFF. CDR3 sequence (DNA): TGTGCCAGCAGTTACAGGAACACTGAAGCTTTCTTT.

In its sample, this clone was seen a few times. The genes are TRBV29-1 and TRBJ2-2, with 8 bases that match TRBD2. The V and J ends lost 4 bases and 6 bases, in that order; junction bases with no gene match: 4. From germline, CDR1 is SQVTM and CDR2 ANQGSEA. The CDR3 is 13 residues long. This CDR3 reads CSVAPSGPGELFF. The CDR3 nucleotides read TGCAGCGTTGCCCCTAGCGGGCCCGGGGAGCTGTTTTTT.

The chain combines TRBV7-2 with TRBJ2-5, with D perhaps matching TRBD1 (5 bases). TRBJ2-7 explains the end of the DNA better; the J call may be wrong. Looked up from germline, CDR1 is SGHTA and CDR2 is FQGNSA. The CDR3 totals 11 residues. As DNA, the CDR3 is TGTGCCAGCGGACACCAATACGAGCAGTACTTC. Translation gives CASGHQYEQYF.

V and J are TRBV13 and TRBJ1-6; D is perhaps TRBD1 (6 bases). The CDR3 runs to 16 residues. The V and J ends lost 4 bases and 3 bases respectively, with 13 bases between them. Germline CDR1 and CDR2: PRHDT and FYEKMQ (reference sequence). CDR3 in amino acids: CASSSLGGLYNSPLHF. Written as DNA, the CDR3 is TGTGCCAGCAGCTCCCTAGGGGGGCTCTATAATTCACCCCTCCACTTT.

Note on this clone: Other DNA sequences within the sample encode an identical CDR3. The chain joins TRBV30 to TRBJ1-4; TRBD1 is a possible D gene (5 bases). The CDR3 is 14 residues long. Trimming took 0 bases from V and 7 from J, leaving 12 bases between them. Germline CDR1 and CDR2: GTSNPN and SVGIG (reference sequence). The chain's CDR3 is CAWSVTTVLEKLFF. As DNA, the CDR3 is TGTGCCTGGAGTGTAACGACAGTTCTTGAAAAACTGTTTTTT.

This chain links TRBV19 with TRBJ1-1, with D maybe TRBD1 (6 bases). Germline V gives CDR1 LNHDA, CDR2 SQIVND (reference sequence). The CDR3 spans 12 residues. The V end was cut by 8 bases, the J end by 3 bases, with 10 bases between. The CDR3 DNA follows: TGTGCCAGTCAGGGGATGTACACTGAAGCTTTCTTT. As protein: CASQGMYTEAFF.

The chain uses TRBV20-1 and TRBJ2-1; no definite D call. The V and J ends lost 6 bases and 7 bases respectively, with 10 bases between them. The CDR3 contains 11 residues. CDR1 and CDR2 from the germline V gene are DFQATT and SNEGSKA (reference sequence). In nucleotides, the CDR3 is TGCAGTGCCAGAAGTCCGAATGAGCAGTTCTTC. Translated, it gives CSARSPNEQFF.

The J gene is TRBJ1-5, the V gene TRBV7-8, with 8 bases that match TRBD1. V was pared by 1 base and J by 7 bases, with 6 bases of the junction left unmatched. The CDR3 covers 15 residues. Per the germline V gene, CDR1 is SGHVS and CDR2 is FQNEAQ. CDR3 coding DNA: TGTGCCAGCAGCTTAGGGACAGGGAGGGAACAGCCCCAGCATTTT. It translates to CASSLGTGREQPQHF.

The genes are TRBV20-1 and TRBJ2-7; D is perhaps TRBD1 (6 bases). The CDR3 runs to 11 residues. Germline V gene lookup returns CDR1 DFQATT and CDR2 SNEGSKA (reference sequence). Trimming cost V 6 bases and J 4 bases, with 10 bases left between them. The CDR3 loop is CSAEQGYEQYF. For the CDR3, the DNA is TGCAGTGCCGAACAGGGTTACGAGCAGTACTTC.

The chain links TRBV5-1 to TRBJ2-1, with D possibly TRBD2 on 6 matching bases. V was cut by 0 bases and J by 10 bases, with 20 bases left in between. This CDR3 region has 16 residues. CDR1 SGHRS and CDR2 YFSETQ come from the germline V gene. The CDR3 loop reads CASSLAGKIAAGEQFF. CDR3 in DNA: TGCGCCAGCAGCTTGGCCGGAAAAATAGCGGCCGGGGAGCAGTTCTTC.

The J gene is TRBJ2-2, the V gene TRBV9, with D tentatively TRBD1 (5 bases). Deletions cut 5 bases from V and 3 bases from J, with 14 bases between. The CDR3 length is 15 residues. Germline V gene data show CDR1 as SGDLS and CDR2 as YYNGEE. The CDR3 DNA reads as TGTGCCAGCAGTGTCAGGGCTGTCGACACCGGGGAGCTGTTTTTT. It codes for CASSVRAVDTGELFF.

In nucleotides, the CDR3 is TGCGCCAGCAGCCAAGTGGCACAGGGAACCGGGGAGCTGTTTTTT. Translated: CASSQVAQGTGELFF. The V gene is TRBV4-1, the J gene TRBJ2-2; D perhaps matches TRBD1 (6 bases). V shed 1 base and J shed 5 bases, with 11 bases lying between them. Germline CDR1 reads MGHRA; CDR2 reads YSYEKL. The CDR3 is 15 residues long.

The sample holds one count of this clone. V gene TRBV7-6 combines with J gene TRBJ2-7; TRBD1 agrees at 9 bases. CDR1 and CDR2 (germline): SGHVS, FNYEAQ. This CDR3 region has 14 residues. The junction had 9 bases not matched to a gene; V was cut back by 6 bases and J by 6 bases. The CDR3 region is CASSSPGQGGEQYF. CDR3 in DNA: TGTGCCAGCAGTTCGCCGGGACAGGGTGGCGAGCAGTACTTC.

This chain links TRBV5-1 with TRBJ1-1; D is uncertain. There are 15 residues in the CDR3. The germline CDR1 and CDR2 sequences are SGHRS and YFSETQ. The V end lost 4 bases, the J end lost 2 bases, and 15 bases lay between the germline ends. CDR3 region: CASSPGLRGNTEAFF. Here the CDR3 DNA reads TGCGCCAGCAGCCCGGGTCTCCGCGGAAACACTGAAGCTTTCTTT.

The chain has TRBV29-1 and TRBJ1-1; 7 nucleotides align to TRBD1. CDR3 length equals 13 residues. The germline CDR1 and CDR2 sequences are SQVTM and ANQGSEA. V was pared by 6 bases and J by 3 bases, with 7 bases of the junction left unmatched. The CDR3 protein is CSVVQGRDTEAFF. The DNA of the CDR3 is TGCAGCGTGGTACAGGGGAGAGACACTGAAGCTTTCTTT. The whole variable domain, remainder taken from reference TRBV29-1 and TRBJ1-1, is SAVISQKPSRDICQRGTSLTIQCQVDSQVTMMFWYRQQPGQSLTLIATANQGSEATYESGFVIDKFPISRPNLTFSTLTVSNMSPEDSSIYLCSVVQGRDTEAFFGQGTRLTVV.

V gene TRBV5-1 combines with J gene TRBJ1-1; possible D gene TRBD1, 5 bases. V was shortened by 3 bases and J by 7 bases, with 19 bases between the two germline ends. The CDR3 runs to 15 residues. The germline V gene has CDR1 SGHRS and CDR2 YFSETQ. The CDR3 DNA is TGCGCCAGCAGCTCCCTCGTGACGGGGCGAAATGAAGCTTTCTTT. Its translation is CASSSLVTGRNEAFF.